These 17 T cell receptor beta chains came from one sample sequenced in a study of Graves' ophthalmopathy and Graves' hyperthyroidism. RNA transcripts served as template for amplifying TCR beta CDR3 sequences. Second-round multiplex PCR came after a first-round RT-PCR that employed HTBI primers. TCRdb fed the multiplex PCR reads into MiXCR, producing one record per CDR3 protein. The repertoire includes a few hundred thousand distinct CDR3 sequences, roughly 14% of them detected once, and 5.5% to 7% sits in the top ten. Source material: peripheral blood. The receptors were gathered from a woman under 30 with stable Graves' hyperthyroidism.

In its sample, this clonotype was seen a few times. V and J are TRBV28 and TRBJ1-6, with D maybe TRBD1 (5 bases). The germline V and J ends were trimmed by 5 bases and 12 bases, with 14 bases remaining between them. This CDR3 is 13 amino acids long. Per the germline V gene, CDR1 is MDHEN and CDR2 is SYDVKM. This CDR3 is CASSGAGLRPLHF. The CDR3 DNA follows: TGTGCCAGCAGTGGGGCAGGTCTAAGACCCCTCCACTTT.

About this clonotype itself: A much larger clone sits a single nucleotide away, making a read error possible. V gene TRBV6-2 or TRBV6-3 combines with J gene TRBJ1-3; D not certain. The germline V gene encodes CDR1 MNHEY and CDR2 SVGEGT. This CDR3 is built from 17 residues. The CDR3 region has the DNA TGTGCCAGCTCCCGGGCGGAGGAAAACCCCTCTGGAAACACCATAGATTTT. This codes for CASSRAEENPSGNTIDF.

The J gene is TRBJ1-2, the V gene TRBV19; 7 nucleotides align to TRBD1. Looked up from germline, CDR1 is LNHDA and CDR2 is SQIVND (reference sequence). This CDR3 is 14 amino acids long. V dropped 5 bases and J dropped 6; count of bases not matched to a gene: 9. The chain's CDR3 is CASSPLQDRDGYTF. The CDR3 DNA reads as TGTGCCAGTAGTCCCTTACAAGACAGGGATGGCTACACCTTC.

The V call is TRBV11-2, the J call TRBJ1-1, with 7 bases matching TRBD1. The length of the CDR3 is 15 residues. CDR1 is SGHAT, CDR2 FQNNGV, per germline. Trimming removed 3 bases from V and 10 bases from J; junction bases left unmatched: 14. This CDR3 is CASSFSGTERTGAFF. The CDR3 DNA sequence: TGTGCCAGCAGCTTCTCCGGGACAGAGAGGACGGGAGCTTTCTTT.

This clonotype was detected many times. This sequence joins TRBV2 and TRBJ1-5, with D unclear. This CDR3 contains 15 residues. V lost 6 bases and J lost 1, with 13 bases in between. Germline lookup yields CDR1 SNHLY and CDR2 FYNNEI. CDR3 residues: CASRGSGLSNQPQHF. The CDR3 DNA sequence: TGTGCCAGCAGAGGGAGTGGGTTAAGCAATCAGCCCCAGCATTTT.

On this clonotype itself: At one end, the junction sequence differs from germline, possibly due to a read error. The CDR3 spells CAISPRLAQETQYF. The DNA for the CDR3 is TGTGCCATCAGTCCCCGGTTGGCACAAGAGACCCAGTACTTC. This sequence joins TRBV27 and TRBJ2-5; D not resolved. Germline loops: CDR1 MNHEY, CDR2 SMNVEV (reference sequence). There are 14 residues in the CDR3.

This clonotype has a count of ten or more. V gene TRBV19 combines with J gene TRBJ2-2; TRBD1 matches at 8 bases. This CDR3 has 14 amino acids. Trimming took 7 bases from V and 1 from J; bases not matched to a gene: 2. Germline CDR1 reads LNHDA; CDR2 reads SQIVND (reference sequence). Written as DNA, the CDR3 is TGTGCCAGTACTGACAGGGGGAACACCGGGGAGCTGTTTTTT. This sequence encodes CASTDRGNTGELFF.

In its sample, this clonotype was seen many times. This rearrangement joins TRBV2 to TRBJ2-2, with D perhaps being TRBD1 or TRBD2 (5 bases each). There are 12 residues in the CDR3. V was clipped by 10 bases and J by 4 bases, with 10 bases between them. Germline CDR1 is SNHLY and CDR2 is FYNNEI. The CDR3 DNA sequence: TGTGCCATCCCGGGACCCACCGGGGAGCTGTTTTTT. It encodes CAIPGPTGELFF. Variable domain in full (rest from reference TRBV2 and TRBJ2-2): EPEVTQTPSHQVTQMGQEVILRCVPISNHLYFYWYRQILGQKVEFLVSFYNNEISEKSEIFDDQFSVERPDGSNFTLKIRSTKLEDSAMYFCAIPGPTGELFFGEGSRLTVL.

There are many counts of this clonotype. CDR3 amino acids: CASGDPGGETQYF. The CDR3 DNA is TGTGCCTCAGGGGACCCAGGCGGGGAGACCCAGTACTTC. V is TRBV7-3 and J is TRBJ2-5; maybe TRBD1 (6 bases). The length of the CDR3 is 13 residues. V lost 11 bases to trimming and J lost 5 bases, with 18 bases between them. CDR1 SGHTA and CDR2 FQGTGA come from the germline V gene.

Only a few counts were recorded for this clonotype. The rearrangement joins TRBV20-1 to TRBJ1-6; 8 nucleotides align to TRBD1. The V and J ends lost 3 bases and 10 bases, in that order; junction bases with no gene match: 8. CDR1 and CDR2 (germline): DFQATT, SNEGSKA (reference sequence). The CDR3 covers 14 residues. For the CDR3, the DNA is TGCAGTGCTAGGAGAGGGCAGGGGGCATCACCCCTCCACTTT. It yields the protein CSARRGQGASPLHF.

The genes are TRBV11-3 and TRBJ1-1; D may be TRBD1 (5 bases). From germline, CDR1 is SGHNT and CDR2 YENEEA. The CDR3 contains 13 residues. With 7 bases removed from V and 3 bases from J, the gap between germline ends came to 12 bases. The CDR3 coding sequence is TGTGCCAGCACCTCGGAAGGGGACACTGAAGCTTTCTTT. Residues: CASTSEGDTEAFF.

This clonotype was observed at least ten times. The chain recombines TRBV27 with TRBJ2-7; tentative D call: TRBD1 (5 bases). The germline V gene has CDR1 MNHEY and CDR2 SMNVEV (reference sequence). Trimming took 5 bases from V and 0 from J, leaving 29 bases between them. This CDR3 region has 20 residues. DNA of the CDR3: TGTGCCAGCAGTCTTTCGATGGGTGGTTACGGCAGACAGCCCTCCTACGAGCAGTACTTC. This translates into CASSLSMGGYGRQPSYEQYF.

This clonotype was seen repeatedly, ten times or more. The rearrangement joins TRBV3-1 to TRBJ2-7; tentatively, D is TRBD1 (6 bases). The V and J ends lost 2 bases and 7 bases respectively, with 12 bases between them. The CDR3 spans 13 residues. In germline, CDR1 is LGHDT, CDR2 YNNKEL (reference sequence). The CDR3 reads CASSQTGPGEQYF. DNA for the CDR3: TGTGCCAGCAGCCAAACAGGGCCGGGGGAGCAGTACTTC.

This clonotype was seen many times. This chain joins TRBV20-1 and TRBJ2-7; D is possibly TRBD1 (6 bases). The ends were cut back, 3 bases at V and 2 bases at J, with 14 bases in the middle. CDR1 and CDR2 (germline): DFQATT, SNEGSKA (reference sequence). The CDR3 extends over 14 amino acids. The CDR3, as DNA: TGCAGTGCTAGTAGTGGGACAAAAGCCTACGAGCAGTACTTC. It specifies CSASSGTKAYEQYF.

In its sample, this clonotype was seen a few times. The chain has TRBV24-1 and TRBJ2-2; 7 bases align to TRBD1. There are 16 residues in the CDR3. The junction had 7 bases not matched to a gene; V was cut back by 4 bases and J by 3 bases. Germline assignment: CDR1 KGHDR and CDR2 SFDVKD. The CDR3 here is CATSDPDRDDTGELFF. CDR3 bases: TGTGCCACCAGTGACCCCGACAGGGACGACACCGGGGAGCTGTTTTTT.

A remark on this clonotype: A read error may explain this, as a much larger clone is one base away. V usage is TRBV10-3 and J usage is TRBJ1-5; D ambiguous. Germline CDR1 reads ENHRY; CDR2 reads SYGVKD. The CDR3 loop spans 15 amino acids. The CDR3 DNA follows: TGTGCCATCAGTGAGAGGGTGGACGAGAGTCAGCCCCTGCATTTT. Amino acids: CAISERVDESQPLHF.

This clonotype was counted at least ten times. This rearrangement joins TRBV5-1 to TRBJ1-1; D not certain. Per germline, CDR1 SGHRS and CDR2 YFSETQ. The CDR3 covers 14 residues. The germline V and J ends were trimmed by 1 base and 6 bases, with 13 bases remaining between them. CDR3: CASSLRPGESEAFF. The CDR3 nucleotides read TGCGCCAGCAGCTTGCGTCCAGGAGAATCTGAAGCTTTCTTT.